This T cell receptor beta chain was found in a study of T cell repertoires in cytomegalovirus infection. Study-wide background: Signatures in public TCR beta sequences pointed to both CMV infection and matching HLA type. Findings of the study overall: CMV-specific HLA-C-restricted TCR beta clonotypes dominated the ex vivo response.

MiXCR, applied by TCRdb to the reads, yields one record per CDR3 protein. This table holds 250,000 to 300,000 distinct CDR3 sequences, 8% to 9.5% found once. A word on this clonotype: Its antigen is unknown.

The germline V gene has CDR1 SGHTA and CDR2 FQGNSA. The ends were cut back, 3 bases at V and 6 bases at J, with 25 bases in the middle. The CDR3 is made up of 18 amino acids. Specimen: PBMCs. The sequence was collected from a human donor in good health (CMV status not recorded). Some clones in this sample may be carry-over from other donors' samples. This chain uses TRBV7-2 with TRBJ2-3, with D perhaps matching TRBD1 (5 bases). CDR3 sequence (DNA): TGTGCCAGCAGCTTGAGGACACCCTCCGTTGGTCTTCTGGATACGCAGTATTTT. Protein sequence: CASSLRTPSVGLLDTQYF. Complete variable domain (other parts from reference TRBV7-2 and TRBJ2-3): GAGVSQSPSNKVTEKGKDVELRCDPISGHTALYWYRQSLGQGLEFLIYFQGNSAPDKSGLPSDRFSAERTGGSVSTLTIQRTQQEDSAVYLCASSLRTPSVGLLDTQYFGPGTRLTVL.